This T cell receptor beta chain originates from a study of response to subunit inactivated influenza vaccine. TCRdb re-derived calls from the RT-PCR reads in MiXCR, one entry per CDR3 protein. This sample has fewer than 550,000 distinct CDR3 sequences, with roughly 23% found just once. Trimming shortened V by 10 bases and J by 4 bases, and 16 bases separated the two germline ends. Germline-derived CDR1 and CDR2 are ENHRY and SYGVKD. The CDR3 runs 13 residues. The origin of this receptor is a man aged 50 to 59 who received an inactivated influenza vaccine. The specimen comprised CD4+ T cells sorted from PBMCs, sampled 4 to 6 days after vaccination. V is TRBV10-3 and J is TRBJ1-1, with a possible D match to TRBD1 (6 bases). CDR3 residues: CATAQGLGTEAFF. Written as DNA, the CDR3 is TGTGCCACCGCCCAGGGGCTGGGCACTGAAGCTTTCTTT.